The 15 T cell receptor beta chains below were found in one sample sequenced in a study of response to subunit inactivated influenza vaccine. Each CDR3 protein is one row after TCRdb ran MiXCR on the RT-PCR reads. The data show about 190,000 distinct CDR3 sequences, 14% seen once. The source material was CD8+ T cells sorted from PBMCs, sampled approximately 5 days after vaccination. All receptors derive from a man aged 45-65 years who received an inactivated influenza vaccine.

Only a few counts were recorded for this clonotype. The J gene is TRBJ2-7, the V gene TRBV7-2; 10 nucleotides agree with TRBD2. The CDR3 consists of 14 residues. Trimming removed 3 bases from V and 5 bases from J; junction bases left unmatched: 4. Germline assignment: CDR1 SGHTA and CDR2 FQGNSA. Written as DNA, the CDR3 is TGTGCCAGCAGCTTGCTAGCGGGAGAGGACGAGCAGTACTTC. Residues: CASSLLAGEDEQYF.

This chain links TRBV9 with TRBJ2-1; 7 bases fit TRBD1. The trim removed 3 bases at V and 6 bases at J, leaving 6 bases unmatched. This CDR3 comprises 14 residues. Germline CDR1 is SGDLS and CDR2 is YYNGEE. CDR3 sequence (DNA): TGTGCCAGCAGCGGGGGACAGTCACCCAATGAGCAGTTCTTC. Its protein product is CASSGGQSPNEQFF.

The rearrangement joins TRBV5-1 to TRBJ2-1, with 9 bases that match TRBD1. Germline V gene sequence: CDR1 SGHRS, CDR2 YFSETQ. J was trimmed by 2 bases and V by 4 bases; bases with no gene match: 7. The CDR3 spans 16 residues. This CDR3 reads CASSVRTGGAYNEQFF. The CDR3 DNA reads TGCGCCAGCAGCGTCCGAACAGGGGGCGCCTACAATGAGCAGTTCTTC.

This clonotype came up a few times. This sequence joins TRBV18 and TRBJ1-2, with TRBD1 matching over 7 bases. The CDR3 spans 14 residues. Losses at the gene ends were 6 bases for V and 0 bases for J; bases not matched to a gene: 4. CDR1 and CDR2 from the germline V gene are KGHSH and LQKENI. Here the CDR3 reads CASSGQSSNYGYTF. The CDR3 region has the DNA TGTGCCAGCTCGGGACAGTCATCTAACTATGGCTACACCTTC.

This clonotype came up a few times. The V call is TRBV10-3, the J call TRBJ2-2; D assignment may be TRBD1 or TRBD2 (5 bases each). The germline V gene has CDR1 ENHRY and CDR2 SYGVKD. The CDR3 contains 12 residues. Trimming removed 9 bases from V and 4 bases from J, with 9 bases in between. The chain's CDR3 is CAIQGTTGELFF. The DNA of the CDR3 is TGTGCCATTCAAGGGACCACCGGGGAGCTGTTTTTT.

Here the CDR3 reads CASSEYGIEQFF. The CDR3 bases are TGTGCCAGCAGTGAATACGGAATAGAGCAGTTCTTC. The rearrangement links TRBV25-1 to TRBJ2-1; D is ambiguous. This CDR3 has 12 amino acids. V was shortened by 0 bases and J by 10 bases, with 7 bases between the two germline ends. The germline gives CDR1 MGHDK, CDR2 SYGVNS.

J is TRBJ2-1 and V is TRBV28; D not resolved. The germline CDR1 and CDR2 sequences are MDHEN and SYDVKM. The CDR3 extends over 16 amino acids. The ends were cut back, 2 bases at V and 0 bases at J, with 11 bases in the middle. This chain's CDR3 is CASSLAEENSYNEQFF. CDR3 DNA: TGTGCCAGCAGTTTAGCAGAGGAAAACTCCTACAATGAGCAGTTCTTC.

The chain recombines TRBV20-1 with TRBJ2-1; the D gene is possibly TRBD2 (6 bases). The CDR3 has 14 amino acids. The V gene's germline CDR1 is DFQATT and CDR2 SNEGSKA (reference sequence). V was shortened by 4 bases and J by 10 bases, with 20 bases between the two germline ends. The CDR3 DNA reads as TGCAGTGCTATCGGGACTCCTGGGCTAGGGGAGCAGTTCTTC. Residues: CSAIGTPGLGEQFF.

This clonotype was counted many times. The genes are TRBV15 and TRBJ1-2, with a tentative D call TRBD1 (6 bases). Germline CDR1 and CDR2: LNHNV and YYDKDF (reference sequence). The V and J ends lost 9 bases and 1 base respectively, with 15 bases between them. The CDR3 has 14 amino acids. CDR3 nucleotides: TGTGCCACGCAGCAGGGGCGGGATAACTATGGCTACACCTTC. Translating it yields CATQQGRDNYGYTF.

This clonotype was counted a few times. The chain couples TRBV11-2 to TRBJ2-7; the match to TRBD1 covers 10 bases. With 3 bases clipped from V and 5 bases from J, the junction kept 7 bases outside the gene matches. The CDR3 spans 15 residues. Germline values: CDR1 SGHAT, CDR2 FQNNGV. The CDR3 loop reads CASSFQDRGSNEQYF. CDR3 DNA sequence: TGTGCCAGCAGCTTCCAGGACAGGGGGTCGAACGAGCAGTACTTC.

This clonotype showed up just a few times. This chain uses TRBV5-1 with TRBJ2-3; a weak D match, TRBD1 (6 bases). Germline loops: CDR1 SGHRS, CDR2 YFSETQ. The CDR3 has 17 amino acids. V shed 4 bases and J shed 2 bases, with 20 bases lying between them. The CDR3 sequence: CASSGGGTRTDTDTQYF. The CDR3 DNA reads TGCGCCAGCAGCGGTGGGGGCACCCGGACAGACACAGATACGCAGTATTTT.

This clonotype has a handful of counts. The chain links TRBV7-8 to TRBJ2-7; the D gene is possibly TRBD2 (6 bases). The CDR3 has 14 amino acids. The germline gives CDR1 SGHVS, CDR2 FQNEAQ. V was cut by 6 bases and J by 4 bases, with 16 bases left in between. The CDR3 spells CASSLRPSEYEQYF. Here the CDR3 DNA reads TGTGCCAGCAGTTTGAGGCCTAGCGAGTACGAGCAGTACTTC. The full variable domain, rest sourced from reference TRBV7-8 and TRBJ2-7, is GAGVSQSPRYKVAKRGQDVALRCDPISGHVSLFWYQQALGQGPEFLTYFQNEAQLDKSGLPSDRFFAERPEGSVSTLKIQRTQQEDSAVYLCASSLRPSEYEQYFGPGTRLTVT.

This clonotype was seen a few times. The V and J genes are TRBV5-1 and TRBJ2-1, with 7 nucleotides matching TRBD2. J was trimmed by 8 bases and V by 4 bases; bases with no gene match: 15. Per the germline V gene, CDR1 is SGHRS and CDR2 is YFSETQ. The CDR3 is 16 residues long. CDR3 loop: CASSPLGLGDFYEQFF. The DNA for the CDR3 is TGCGCCAGCAGCCCCTTAGGACTAGGCGATTTTTATGAGCAGTTCTTC.

The chain couples TRBV28 to TRBJ2-7, with 9 bases fitting TRBD1. Per germline, CDR1 MDHEN and CDR2 SYDVKM. The V segment lost 2 bases and the J segment 4 bases; nucleotides outside the gene matches: 12. The CDR3 is 17 residues long. The chain's CDR3 is CASSLSLGQGFSYEQYF. In DNA form, the CDR3 reads TGTGCCAGCAGTTTAAGTCTGGGACAGGGTTTTTCTTACGAGCAGTACTTC.

This clonotype has more than one count but fewer than ten. The rearrangement uses TRBV6-5 and TRBJ2-7, with 7 bases fitting TRBD2. J was trimmed by 4 bases and V by 0 bases; bases with no gene match: 3. The CDR3 runs to 14 residues. Germline lookup yields CDR1 MNHEY and CDR2 SVGAGI. CDR3 sequence: CASSYSLREYEQYF. For the CDR3, the DNA is TGTGCCAGCAGTTACTCGTTGCGGGAGTACGAGCAGTACTTC.